The source of this T cell receptor (beta chain) is a study of shared clonotypes between healthy human individuals. Study-level findings and limits: In contrast to clonotypes shared by all four donors, non-shared clonotypes had lower generation probabilities. With a few donors compared, roughly 4.9% of naive CD4 clonotypes were shared.

Concerning this clone itself: Antigen: not known.

Deletions cut 6 bases from V and 0 bases from J, with 12 bases between. The CDR3 totals 15 residues. Germline values: CDR1 MDHEN, CDR2 SYDVKM. Data came from immunoSEQ multiplex PCR; TCRdb stores just in-frame clones and leaves some out. The sample consists of 2,100,000 or so clones, approximately 94% of them appearing once. The sequencing sample was made of naive CD4+ T cells sorted from blood. The subset: CD45RA+ positively selected. The V gene is TRBV28, the J gene TRBJ1-5, with D perhaps matching TRBD1 (6 bases). This TCR was recovered from a man aged 18 to 30 in good health. As DNA, the CDR3 is TGTGCCAGCAGCCAGGACAGTTATAGCAATCAGCCCCAGCATTTT. Translation gives CASSQDSYSNQPQHF.